These 17 T cell receptor beta chains were all obtained from the same sample, sequenced in a study of T cells in Graves' hyperthyroidism and ophthalmopathy. Regions amplified from RNA transcripts were the TCR beta CDR3 regions. TCR CDR3 regions were first amplified by RT-PCR with HTBI primers. TCRdb itself ran the multiplex PCR reads through MiXCR, one entry per CDR3 protein. The sample comprises 200,000 or so distinct CDR3 sequences, less than 20% of which are singletons, and roughly 49% rests with the top ten. Sequenced material: blood. The receptors come from a woman in her forties or fifties with Graves' hyperthyroidism.

This clonotype has ten or more counts. The chain joins TRBV11-3 to TRBJ2-3, with 7 bases lining up with TRBD2. The CDR3 loop spans 15 amino acids. Germline V lookup: CDR1 SGHNT, CDR2 YENEEA. The J segment lost 2 bases and the V segment lost 2 bases, leaving 4 bases of the junction unmatched. The CDR3 spells CASSLTSEYTDTQYF. In DNA form, the CDR3 reads TGTGCCAGCAGCTTAACTAGCGAGTACACAGATACGCAGTATTTT.

This chain connects TRBV9 to TRBJ2-7, with 7 bases aligning to TRBD2. Looked up from germline, CDR1 is SGDLS and CDR2 is YYNGEE. CDR3 size: 14 residues. V lost 4 bases, J lost 5 bases, and 9 bases stayed unmatched. The CDR3 DNA reads as TGTGCCAGCAGCTCCACCGGGGGGAACGACGAGCAGTACTTC. It is translated as CASSSTGGNDEQYF.

As concerns this clonotype: It may be a read error: a sequence one base away is much more abundant. The rearrangement links TRBV3-1 to TRBJ2-5; perhaps TRBD1 as D (5 bases). Between the trimmed V and J ends, which lost 4 bases and 4 bases, there was a span of 19 bases. This CDR3 comprises 16 residues. Germline loops: CDR1 LGHDT, CDR2 YNNKEL (reference sequence). The CDR3 loop reads CASSLGPVPTGETQYF. The CDR3 DNA sequence: TGTGCCAGCAGCCTAGGCCCGGTACCCACAGGAGAGACCCAGTACTTC.

This clonotype appeared many times. The V call is TRBV24-1, the J call TRBJ1-1; D remains ambiguous. Germline values: CDR1 KGHDR, CDR2 SFDVKD. The CDR3 sequence is 13 residues long. V was clipped by 4 bases and J by 6 bases, with 11 bases between them. DNA of the CDR3: TGTGCCACCAGTGACAACCGTGGGTCTGAAGCTTTCTTT. Protein product: CATSDNRGSEAFF.

The table lists this clonotype with many counts. The chain recombines TRBV7-9 with TRBJ2-1, with TRBD2 matching over 12 bases. V lost 2 bases, J lost 9 bases, and 5 bases stayed unmatched. The CDR3 length is 15 residues. CDR1 is SEHNR and CDR2 is FQNEAQ in the germline V gene (reference sequence). The CDR3 sequence: CASSLRTSGILEQFF. The CDR3 coding sequence is TGTGCCAGCAGCTTAAGGACTAGCGGGATTCTTGAGCAGTTCTTC.

This clonotype showed up many times. The chain has TRBV9 and TRBJ2-7; D is uncertain. V lost 0 bases and J lost 2, with 9 bases in between. The CDR3 has 14 amino acids. Looked up from germline, CDR1 is SGDLS and CDR2 is YYNGEE. In DNA form, the CDR3 reads TGTGCCAGCAGCGTAGGGGCGGAACCCTACGAGCAGTACTTC. As protein: CASSVGAEPYEQYF.

The CDR3 here is CASSITRQETQYF. CDR3 in DNA: TGTGCCAGCAGTATTACTAGACAAGAGACCCAGTACTTC. V gene TRBV28 combines with J gene TRBJ2-5, with D tentatively TRBD2 (5 bases). The CDR3 covers 13 residues. CDR1 and CDR2 from the germline V gene are MDHEN and SYDVKM. Deletions cut 5 bases from V and 2 bases from J, with 9 bases between.

This chain joins TRBV15 and TRBJ2-1; D perhaps matches TRBD2 (5 bases). CDR1 LNHNV and CDR2 YYDKDF come from the germline V gene (reference sequence). The V gene lost 3 bases and the J gene lost 4 bases, with 10 bases spanning the gap. This CDR3 contains 14 residues. In nucleotides, the CDR3 is TGTGCCACCAGCAGCTACGGGGAGTACAATGAGCAGTTCTTC. It is translated as CATSSYGEYNEQFF. Based on the CDR3 plus reference TRBV15 and TRBJ2-1, the full variable domain is DAMVIQNPRYQVTQFGKPVTLSCSQTLNHNVMYWYQQKSSQAPKLLFHYYDKDFNNEADTPDNFQSRRPNTSFCFLDIRSPGLGDTAMYLCATSSYGEYNEQFFGPGTRLTVL.

This clonotype was picked up a small number of times. This rearrangement joins TRBV2 to TRBJ2-7, with 7 bases fitting TRBD1. With V trimmed by 2 bases and J by 2 bases, 6 bases remained unmatched. CDR1 is SNHLY and CDR2 is FYNNEI in the germline V gene. The CDR3 runs to 15 residues. The CDR3 DNA reads as TGTGCCAGCAGTGAATCGGGCAGGGGGACCTACGAGCAGTACTTC. This encodes CASSESGRGTYEQYF.

The CDR3 coding sequence is TGTGCCACCAGTGAAACAGGGTTTCGCTCCTACAATGAGCAGTTCTTC. Amino acid sequence: CATSETGFRSYNEQFF. The chain has TRBV24-1 and TRBJ2-1, with a weak D call TRBD1 (6 bases). This CDR3 contains 16 residues. The ends were cut back, 4 bases at V and 0 bases at J, with 12 bases in the middle. Germline V gives CDR1 KGHDR, CDR2 SFDVKD.

This clonotype was counted ten times or more. The V gene is TRBV9, the J gene TRBJ2-7, with D perhaps given as TRBD1 or TRBD2 (6 bases each). The germline V and J ends were trimmed by 4 bases and 6 bases, with 23 bases remaining between them. Germline CDR1 is SGDLS and CDR2 is YYNGEE. The CDR3 totals 16 residues. CDR3 region: CASSYQTGAGEGEQYF. Here the CDR3 DNA reads TGTGCCAGCAGCTACCAAACGGGGGCAGGGGAAGGCGAGCAGTACTTC.

This clonotype was observed many times. This sequence joins TRBV20-1 and TRBJ2-7, with 8 nucleotides matching TRBD2. The CDR3 extends over 12 amino acids. The germline CDR1 and CDR2 sequences are DFQATT and SNEGSKA (reference sequence). Trimming took 5 bases from V and 7 from J; bases not matched to a gene: 7. CDR3 residues: CSARAGEREQYF. The CDR3 bases are TGCAGTGCTCGAGCGGGAGAGAGGGAGCAGTACTTC.

This clonotype was detected ten times or more. This chain uses TRBV6-1 with TRBJ2-3; weak D call: TRBD1 (5 bases). The V and J ends lost 6 bases and 3 bases respectively, with 16 bases between them. Germline V lookup: CDR1 MNHNS, CDR2 SASEGT. This CDR3 contains 15 residues. CDR3: CASRRQGTKTDTQYF. CDR3 DNA: TGTGCCAGCAGGCGGCAGGGAACCAAAACAGATACGCAGTATTTT.

To note about this clonotype: A much larger clone differs by one base, so this may be a read error. The chain recombines TRBV13 with TRBJ2-1; 13 positions match TRBD2. In germline, CDR1 is PRHDT, CDR2 FYEKMQ (reference sequence). The CDR3 extends over 19 amino acids. Here the CDR3 reads CASSLRVGTSGDWYSEQFF. In nucleotides, the CDR3 is TGTGCCAGCAGCTTGCGTGTTGGGACTAGCGGGGACTGGTACAGTGAGCAGTTCTTC.

This clonotype was found many times. The V gene is TRBV29-1, the J gene TRBJ2-7; D is ambiguous. V dropped 6 bases and J dropped 2 bases, with 11 bases sitting between them. Germline values: CDR1 SQVTM, CDR2 ANQGSEA. The CDR3 contains 12 residues. The CDR3 DNA is TGCAGCGTCATCTATTCTGCCTACGAGCAGTACTTC. It codes for CSVIYSAYEQYF.

This clonotype has more than one count but fewer than ten. The chain couples TRBV7-3 to TRBJ2-7; D tentatively reads TRBD1 or TRBD2 (5 bases each). CDR1 SGHTA and CDR2 FQGTGA come from the germline V gene. The CDR3 length is 15 residues. The germline V and J ends were trimmed by 2 bases and 1 base, with 12 bases remaining between them. The CDR3 DNA follows: TGTGCCAGCAGCTTAGGGACGTTAACTTCCTACGAGCAGTACTTC. The encoded protein is CASSLGTLTSYEQYF.

This clonotype has at least ten counts. CDR3 coding DNA: TGTGCCACCAGTGACGTAGCCTTCTTGAACAATGAGCAGTTCTTC. Its protein is CATSDVAFLNNEQFF. The rearrangement joins TRBV24-1 to TRBJ2-1; D is ambiguous. V lost 4 bases, J lost 5 bases, and 14 bases lay in between. The CDR3 spans 15 residues. Germline V CDR1 and CDR2: KGHDR, SFDVKD.